A selection of T cell receptor beta chains follows, all from one sample in a study of patients and donors after allogeneic stem cell transplantation. TCRdb re-derived calls from the RT-PCR reads in MiXCR, one entry per CDR3 protein. The sample lists about 960,000 distinct CDR3 sequences; about a sixth were seen once. Sequencing was performed on blood, either unsorted or a sorted T cell fraction (not recorded which). The receptors derive from a human donor who was either an allogeneic HSCT recipient or a stem cell or donor lymphocyte infusion donor (not recorded which). It is not recorded whose cells these are; they may come from a transplant donor. Each CDR3 is given with its conserved first and last residue. The order of the fields is clone size, V gene, J gene, D gene, CDR3 DNA, CDR3 protein. D genes are given only for firm matches. Only some rows state a clone size, as once, few, many or a class for expanded clones.

abundance: many; v_gene: TRBV4-3; j_gene: TRBJ2-2; d_gene: -; CDR3nt: TGCGCCAGCAGCCAAGATGTAGTAAGGGGACCTAACACCGGGGAGCTGTTTTTT; CDR3aa: CASSQDVVRGPNTGELFF
abundance: few; v_gene: TRBV24-1; j_gene: TRBJ1-1; d_gene: TRBD1; CDR3nt: TGTGCCACCAGGGGCCCCGACAGGGGGCAAACTGAAGCTTTCTTT; CDR3aa: CATRGPDRGQTEAFF
abundance: -; v_gene: TRBV12-3/TRBV12-4; j_gene: TRBJ2-6; d_gene: -; CDR3nt: TGTGCCCTAAAGGACTCTGGGGCCAACGTCCTGACTTTC; CDR3aa: CALKDSGANVLTF
abundance: -; v_gene: TRBV4-3; j_gene: TRBJ1-4; d_gene: -; CDR3nt: TGCGCCAGCAGCCCGGCGCTCGGCGCCGAAAAACTGTTTTTT; CDR3aa: CASSPALGAEKLFF
abundance: -; v_gene: TRBV7-8; j_gene: TRBJ2-2; d_gene: TRBD2; CDR3nt: TGTGCCAGCAGCCCTCGACTAGCCGTAGTTGGCACCGGGGAGCTGTTTTTT; CDR3aa: CASSPRLAVVGTGELFF
abundance: -; v_gene: TRBV28; j_gene: TRBJ1-4; d_gene: -; CDR3nt: TGTGCCAGCAGTTTTGGGCAGAGCTATGAAAAACTGTTTTTT; CDR3aa: CASSFGQSYEKLFF
abundance: -; v_gene: TRBV6-1; j_gene: TRBJ2-5; d_gene: -; CDR3nt: TGTGCCAGCAGTGAAGACGGCGGCCTGGGGGAGACCCAGTACTTC; CDR3aa: CASSEDGGLGETQYF
abundance: many; v_gene: TRBV27; j_gene: TRBJ1-6; d_gene: -; CDR3nt: TGTGCCAGCAGTCTAGGACGGTATAATTCACCCCTCCACTTT; CDR3aa: CASSLGRYNSPLHF
abundance: few; v_gene: TRBV12-3/TRBV12-4; j_gene: TRBJ2-7; d_gene: -; CDR3nt: TGTGCCAGCAGTTTGGCAGGGCAGTACGAGCAGTACTTC; CDR3aa: CASSLAGQYEQYF
abundance: -; v_gene: TRBV27; j_gene: TRBJ2-3; d_gene: TRBD2; CDR3nt: TGTGCCAGCACTTTGACCGGGAGGAGCACAGATACGCAGTATTTT; CDR3aa: CASTLTGRSTDTQYF
abundance: few; v_gene: TRBV6-5; j_gene: TRBJ2-3; d_gene: TRBD2; CDR3nt: TGTGCCAGCAGTTACTATGGAGCGGGAGGGCCAACAGATACGCAGTATTTT; CDR3aa: CASSYYGAGGPTDTQYF
abundance: few; v_gene: TRBV5-1; j_gene: TRBJ1-3; d_gene: -; CDR3nt: TGCGCCAGCAGCCGACGGTTCCCCTCTGGAAACACCATATATTTT; CDR3aa: CASSRRFPSGNTIYF
abundance: few; v_gene: TRBV20-1; j_gene: TRBJ1-3; d_gene: -; CDR3nt: TGCAGTGCCCATCAGGCCAGATCCCACACCATATATTTT; CDR3aa: CSAHQARSHTIYF
abundance: -; v_gene: TRBV7-3; j_gene: TRBJ2-2; d_gene: -; CDR3nt: TGTGCCAGCAGCGGACAGTTGAACACCGGGGAGCTGTTTTTT; CDR3aa: CASSGQLNTGELFF
abundance: -; v_gene: TRBV5-1; j_gene: TRBJ1-1; d_gene: -; CDR3nt: TGCGCCAGCAGCTTGTTTCCTGGGAGGAACACTGAAGCTTTCTTT; CDR3aa: CASSLFPGRNTEAFF
abundance: few; v_gene: TRBV2; j_gene: TRBJ2-2; d_gene: TRBD1; CDR3nt: TGTGCCAGCAGCGGGGATGGACAGGGAAGAGGGACCGGGGAGCTGTTTTTT; CDR3aa: CASSGDGQGRGTGELFF
abundance: -; v_gene: TRBV20-1; j_gene: TRBJ2-2; d_gene: -; CDR3nt: TGCAGTGCTAGAAACAGACCCGGGGAGCTGTTTTTT; CDR3aa: CSARNRPGELFF
abundance: -; v_gene: TRBV5-3; j_gene: TRBJ2-2; d_gene: -; CDR3nt: TGTGCCAGAAGCTTGGGAGGAGTAGCAAACACCGGGGAGCTGTTTTTT; CDR3aa: CARSLGGVANTGELFF
abundance: -; v_gene: TRBV28; j_gene: TRBJ2-2; d_gene: -; CDR3nt: TGTGCCAGCAGTTTATGGCTCGGGGAGCTGTTTTTT; CDR3aa: CASSLWLGELFF
abundance: few; v_gene: TRBV10-3; j_gene: TRBJ2-7; d_gene: TRBD2; CDR3nt: TGTGCCATCAAGGGCAGCGGGAGAGGGTCCTACGAGCAGTACTTC; CDR3aa: CAIKGSGRGSYEQYF
abundance: many; v_gene: TRBV4-2; j_gene: TRBJ1-1; d_gene: -; CDR3nt: TGTGCCAGCAGCCAAAGGCTCAACACTGAAGCTTTCTTT; CDR3aa: CASSQRLNTEAFF
abundance: few; v_gene: TRBV21-1; j_gene: TRBJ2-1; d_gene: -; CDR3nt: TGTGCCAGCACCAAACCTCATCTCTCCTACAATGAGCAGTTCTTC; CDR3aa: CASTKPHLSYNEQFF
abundance: few; v_gene: TRBV7-2; j_gene: TRBJ1-2; d_gene: -; CDR3nt: TGTGCCAGCAGCTTTTTAGGGCCCAACTATGGCTACACCTTC; CDR3aa: CASSFLGPNYGYTF
abundance: few; v_gene: TRBV18; j_gene: TRBJ2-7; d_gene: -; CDR3nt: TGTGCCAGCTCAGCGCGTGACAGGCTACACTACGAGCAGTACTTC; CDR3aa: CASSARDRLHYEQYF
abundance: few; v_gene: TRBV9; j_gene: TRBJ2-3; d_gene: -; CDR3nt: TGTGCCAGCAGCGCGCGGCCAGATACGCAGTATTTT; CDR3aa: CASSARPDTQYF
abundance: -; v_gene: TRBV28; j_gene: TRBJ2-2; d_gene: -; CDR3nt: TGTGCCAGCAGACCTCCTCGGGTGGACACCGGGGAGCTGTTTTTT; CDR3aa: CASRPPRVDTGELFF
abundance: -; v_gene: TRBV27; j_gene: TRBJ2-7; d_gene: TRBD2; CDR3nt: TGTGCCAGCGGGCGGGGGGTTTCCTACGAGCAGTACTTC; CDR3aa: CASGRGVSYEQYF
abundance: -; v_gene: TRBV20-1; j_gene: TRBJ2-1; d_gene: -; CDR3nt: TGCAGTGCTAGAGATCCACGCCAGTCCTACAATGAGCAGTTCTTC; CDR3aa: CSARDPRQSYNEQFF
abundance: few; v_gene: TRBV6-1; j_gene: TRBJ1-1; d_gene: TRBD1; CDR3nt: TGTGCCAGCAGTCCCGGGACAGTAGGAATTTTTGCTGAAGCTTTCTTT; CDR3aa: CASSPGTVGIFAEAFF
abundance: many; v_gene: TRBV29-1; j_gene: TRBJ2-1; d_gene: TRBD1; CDR3nt: TGCAGCGGGGGAACTAGACAGGGATACAATGAGCAGTTCTTC; CDR3aa: CSGGTRQGYNEQFF
abundance: -; v_gene: TRBV4-1; j_gene: TRBJ1-1; d_gene: -; CDR3nt: TGCGCCAGCAGCCAAGCGGGATCGGGGAGGGGCCAGAACACTGAAGCTTTCTTT; CDR3aa: CASSQAGSGRGQNTEAFF
abundance: -; v_gene: TRBV5-6; j_gene: TRBJ2-2; d_gene: -; CDR3nt: TGTGCCAGCAGTCACAGATTCACCGGGGAGCTGTTTTTT; CDR3aa: CASSHRFTGELFF
abundance: few; v_gene: TRBV20-1; j_gene: TRBJ1-1; d_gene: -; CDR3nt: TGCAGTGCTAGTGAAGGGGCTGGGTACACTGAAGCTTTCTTT; CDR3aa: CSASEGAGYTEAFF